This T cell receptor (beta chain) derives from a study of a mutant IDH1 vaccine in newly diagnosed glioma. Study as a whole: Patients underwent eight vaccinations, which took place in weeks 1, 3, 5, 7, 11, 15, 19 and 23. Most had both radiotherapy and temozolomide beforehand; others had only one. Study-wide findings and caveats: With respect to changes in top peripheral T cell clonotypes, pseudoprogression seemed unrelated. The occurrence of vaccine-induced immune responses was seen in around 94% of patients.

V lost 0 bases and J lost 4, with 9 bases in between. Germline lookup yields CDR1 MNHNY and CDR2 SVGAGI (reference sequence). The CDR3 has 14 amino acids. Worth noting for this clone: Its specificity is unknown.

Libraries were prepared by immunoSEQ multiplex PCR; TCRdb keeps only in-frame clonotypes and omits some of them. Of fewer than 30,000 clones listed, about 77% are singletons. As to time point: week 5, during vaccination. The content of each vaccine dose was 300 ug of mutant IDH1 20-mer peptide, and topical imiquimod accompanied it. The source was PBMCs, collected from a glioma patient whose treatment included an IDH1 peptide vaccine. The clonotype was recovered from a man aged 35 to 55 with glioma. The gene calls are TRBV6-6 and TRBJ2-5; D uncertain. The CDR3 protein is CASSYSRLVETQYF. The CDR3, as DNA: TGTGCCAGCAGTTACTCGAGACTCGTAGAGACCCAGTACTTC.